This T cell receptor (beta chain) is drawn from a study of T cell responses to AZD1222 COVID-19 vaccine. Study-wide results and limits: The donors showed a predominance of white British ancestry and of females, with possible underestimation of clonal diversity. Spike-specific TCR breadth rose after two AZD1222 doses, and depth rose as well. The study sampled repertoires only after the peak T cell response.

Trimming left V 7 bases short and J 1 base short, with 11 bases between. CDR3 length: 13 residues. CDR1 and CDR2 from the germline V gene are LGHDT and YNNKEL (reference sequence). Points on this clone: Its specificity is unknown.

Assay: immunoSEQ multiplex PCR; the TCRdb copy retains only in-frame clones and omits some. The data hold about 170,000 clones, with approximately 90% observed a single time. The input for sequencing was peripheral blood, taken 28 days after the second dose of the MenACWY control vaccine. The genes are TRBV3-1 (or the pseudogene TRBV3-2) and TRBJ2-7; a weak D match, TRBD1 (5 bases). This TCR was recovered from an adult who received the MenACWY meningococcal vaccine as a control. CDR3 in amino acids: CASNKRGSYEQYF. DNA of the CDR3: TGTGCCAGCAACAAAAGGGGATCCTACGAGCAGTACTTC.